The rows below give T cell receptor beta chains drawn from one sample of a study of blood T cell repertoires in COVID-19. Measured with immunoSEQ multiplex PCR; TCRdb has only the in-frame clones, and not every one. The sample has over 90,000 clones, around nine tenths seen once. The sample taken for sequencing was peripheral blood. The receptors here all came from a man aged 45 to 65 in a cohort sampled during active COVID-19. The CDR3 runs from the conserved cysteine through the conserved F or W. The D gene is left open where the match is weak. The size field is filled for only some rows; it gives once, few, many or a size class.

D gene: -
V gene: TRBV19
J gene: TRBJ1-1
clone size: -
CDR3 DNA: TGTGCCAGTACCCGCCCCGGCGGGAACACTGAAGCTTTCTTT
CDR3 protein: CASTRPGGNTEAFF

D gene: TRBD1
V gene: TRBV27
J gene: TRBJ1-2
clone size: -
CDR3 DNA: TGTGCCACCCGAAAGACAGGGTTCAACTATGGCTACACCTTC
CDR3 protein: CATRKTGFNYGYTF

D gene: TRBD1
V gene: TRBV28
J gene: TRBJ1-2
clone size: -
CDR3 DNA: TGTGCCAGTTCTCTTGGACAGGGTGGTTATGGCTACACCTTC
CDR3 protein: CASSLGQGGYGYTF

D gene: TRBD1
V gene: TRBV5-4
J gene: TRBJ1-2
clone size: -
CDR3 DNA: TGTGCCAGCAGCGCCAACAGGGGGTCAGGCTATGGCTACACCTTC
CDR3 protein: CASSANRGSGYGYTF

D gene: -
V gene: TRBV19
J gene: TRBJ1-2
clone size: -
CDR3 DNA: TGTGCCAGTAGTATTAACAGGGCTGTTGGCTACACCTTC
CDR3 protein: CASSINRAVGYTF

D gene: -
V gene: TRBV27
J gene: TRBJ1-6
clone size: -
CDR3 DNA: TGTGCCAGCAGTTTATCGTGGCAGGCCAATTCACCCCTCCACTTT
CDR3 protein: CASSLSWQANSPLHF

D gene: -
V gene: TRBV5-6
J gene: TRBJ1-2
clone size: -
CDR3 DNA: TGTGCCAGCAGCTTAACGGGGACTAACTATGGCTACACCTTC
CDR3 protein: CASSLTGTNYGYTF

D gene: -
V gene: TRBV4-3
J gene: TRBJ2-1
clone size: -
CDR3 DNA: TGCGCCAGCAGCCAAGCTGCGGGACGGTACTACAATGAGCAGTTCTTC
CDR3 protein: CASSQAAGRYYNEQFF

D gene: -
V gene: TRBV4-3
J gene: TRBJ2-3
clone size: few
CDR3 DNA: TGCGCCAGCAGCCAAGATCGGGGCGGGGGCACAGATACGCAGTATTTT
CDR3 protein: CASSQDRGGGTDTQYF

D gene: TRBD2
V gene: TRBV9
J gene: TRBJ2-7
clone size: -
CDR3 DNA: TGTGCCAGCAGCGTAGATCACCTAGCGGGGGTTCGTGCTGAGCAGTACTTC
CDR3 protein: CASSVDHLAGVRAEQYF

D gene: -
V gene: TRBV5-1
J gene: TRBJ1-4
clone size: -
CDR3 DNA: TGCGCCAGCAGCTCGACCGGGGGTAATAATGAAAAACTGTTTTTT
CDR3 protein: CASSSTGGNNEKLFF

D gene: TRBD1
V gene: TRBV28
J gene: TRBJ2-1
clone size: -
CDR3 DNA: TGTGCCAGCAGAGGGACAGGGAAGTCCAATGAGCAGTTCTTC
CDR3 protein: CASRGTGKSNEQFF

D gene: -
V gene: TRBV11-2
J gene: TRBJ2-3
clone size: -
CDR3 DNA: TGTGCCAGCAGCTTAGATTATTTAGATACGCAGTATTTT
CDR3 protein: CASSLDYLDTQYF

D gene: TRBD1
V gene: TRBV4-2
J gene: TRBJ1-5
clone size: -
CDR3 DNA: TGTGCCAGCAGCCAAGATGGGACAGTCGGGAATCGGCCCCAGCATTTT
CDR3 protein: CASSQDGTVGNRPQHF

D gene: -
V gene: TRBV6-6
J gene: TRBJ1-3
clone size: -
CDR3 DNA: TGTGCCAGCAGTTGGGGGGACGGGGACTCTGGAAACACCATATATTTT
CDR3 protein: CASSWGDGDSGNTIYF

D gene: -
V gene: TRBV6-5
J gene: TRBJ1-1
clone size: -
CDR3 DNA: TGTGCCAGCACCAATTACGGCGGGGGTAGCACTGAAGCTTTCTTT
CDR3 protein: CASTNYGGGSTEAFF

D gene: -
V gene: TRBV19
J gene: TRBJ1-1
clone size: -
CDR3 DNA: TGTGCCAGTAGTATAGATCCCAGGTCTGAAGCTTTCTTT
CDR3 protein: CASSIDPRSEAFF

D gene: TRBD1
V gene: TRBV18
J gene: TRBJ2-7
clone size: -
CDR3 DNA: TGTGCCAGCTCATCCTCCGGGACAGGGGGACGCGAGCAGTACTTC
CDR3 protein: CASSSSGTGGREQYF

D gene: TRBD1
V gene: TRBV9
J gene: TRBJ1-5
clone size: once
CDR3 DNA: TGTGCCAGCAGCGCCAGTCAGGGGGGCGACAATCAGCCCCAGCATTTT
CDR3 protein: CASSASQGGDNQPQHF

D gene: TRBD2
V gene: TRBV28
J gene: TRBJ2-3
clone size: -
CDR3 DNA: TGTGCCAGCAGTCACGCTAGCGGGGGGGCCGTCGCAGATACGCAGTATTTT
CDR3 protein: CASSHASGGAVADTQYF

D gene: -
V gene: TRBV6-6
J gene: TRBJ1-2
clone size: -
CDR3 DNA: TGTGCCAGCAGTGGGCGGGGGGGAGGACAACGCTACACCTTC
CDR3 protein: CASSGRGGGQRYTF

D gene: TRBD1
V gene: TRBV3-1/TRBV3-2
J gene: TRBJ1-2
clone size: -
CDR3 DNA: TGTGCCAGCAAACACTACGGGACAGACTATGGCTACACCTTC
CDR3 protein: CASKHYGTDYGYTF

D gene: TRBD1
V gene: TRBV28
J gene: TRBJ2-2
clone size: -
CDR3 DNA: TGTGCCAGCAGTTTCCCACCAGGGGGTGCCGGGGAGCTGTTTTTT
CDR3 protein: CASSFPPGGAGELFF

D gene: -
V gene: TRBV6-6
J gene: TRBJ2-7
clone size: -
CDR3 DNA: TGTGCCAGCAGTTACAGTCAGGTTCAGGGCGAGCAGTACTTC
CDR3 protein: CASSYSQVQGEQYF

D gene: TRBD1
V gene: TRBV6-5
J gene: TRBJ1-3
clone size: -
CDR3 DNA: TGTGCCAGCAGTCCCCCGGGACAGGGAGGCACCATATATTTT
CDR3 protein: CASSPPGQGGTIYF

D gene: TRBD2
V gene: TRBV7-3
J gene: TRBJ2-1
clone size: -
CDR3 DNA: TGTGCCAGCAGCTCGCCCAGCGGGGGCGGGGTCAATGAGCAGTTCTTC
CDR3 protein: CASSSPSGGGVNEQFF

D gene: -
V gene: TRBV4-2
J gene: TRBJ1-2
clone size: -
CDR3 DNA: TGTGCCAGCAGCCAAGGAAACACGTATGGCTACACCTTC
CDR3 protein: CASSQGNTYGYTF

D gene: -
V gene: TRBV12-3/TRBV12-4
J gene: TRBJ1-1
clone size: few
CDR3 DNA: TGTGCCAGCAGTTTTGAGGGCGAGACTGAAGCTTTCTTT
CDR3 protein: CASSFEGETEAFF

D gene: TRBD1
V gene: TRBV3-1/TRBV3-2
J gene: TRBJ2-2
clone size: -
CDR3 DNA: TGTGCCAGCAGCCGACAGGGTCGTCGAACCGGGGAGCTGTTTTTT
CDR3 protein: CASSRQGRRTGELFF

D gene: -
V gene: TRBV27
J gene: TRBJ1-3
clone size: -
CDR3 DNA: TGTGCCAGCAGCTCAGGGCGCGGAAACACCATATATTTT
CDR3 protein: CASSSGRGNTIYF

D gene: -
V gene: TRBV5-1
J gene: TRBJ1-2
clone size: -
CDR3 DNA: TGCGCCAGCAGCTTGCCAGGCGGGGGTAGTGCTGGCTACACCTTC
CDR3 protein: CASSLPGGGSAGYTF

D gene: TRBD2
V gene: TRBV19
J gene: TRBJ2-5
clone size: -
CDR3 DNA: TGTGCCTCGAGGGGCGGGGGGAGAGAGACCCAGTACTTC
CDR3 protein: CASRGGGRETQYF

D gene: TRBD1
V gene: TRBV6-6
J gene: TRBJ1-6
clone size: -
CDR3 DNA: TGTGCCAGCACTTACGAGGGGACAGGGAATTCACCCCTCCACTTT
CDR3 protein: CASTYEGTGNSPLHF

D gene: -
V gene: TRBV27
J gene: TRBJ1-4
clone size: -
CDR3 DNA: TGTGCCGGGCGAAACAGGGCAGGTAATGAAAAACTGTTTTTT
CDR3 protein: CAGRNRAGNEKLFF

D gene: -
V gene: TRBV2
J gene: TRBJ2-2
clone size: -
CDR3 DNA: TGTGCCAGCAGTGAATGGGGGGCGAACACCGGGGAGCTGTTTTTT
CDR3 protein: CASSEWGANTGELFF

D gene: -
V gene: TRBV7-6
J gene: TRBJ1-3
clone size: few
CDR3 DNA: TGTGCCAGCAGCTTAGTCCTCTCTGGAAACACCATATATTTT
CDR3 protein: CASSLVLSGNTIYF

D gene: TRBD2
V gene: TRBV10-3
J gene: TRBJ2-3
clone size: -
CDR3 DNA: TGTGCCATCAGTGAGCTCGTAGCGGGGGGGCACGCAGATACGCAGTATTTT
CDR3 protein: CAISELVAGGHADTQYF

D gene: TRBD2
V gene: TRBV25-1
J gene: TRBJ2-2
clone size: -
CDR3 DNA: TGTGCCAGCAGTGCGGGACTAGCGGGGGTCAACACCGGGGAGCTGCTTTTT
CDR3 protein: CASSAGLAGVNTGELLF

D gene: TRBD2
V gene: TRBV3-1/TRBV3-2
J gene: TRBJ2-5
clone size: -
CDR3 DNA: TGTGCCAGCAGCCTAGGACTAGCGGGGCAAGAGACCCAGTACTTC
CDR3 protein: CASSLGLAGQETQYF

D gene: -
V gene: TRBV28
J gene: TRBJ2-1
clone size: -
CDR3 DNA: TGTGCCAGCAGCGAAAGGCTAGGTACCCTTCCCAATGAGCAGTTCTTC
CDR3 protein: CASSERLGTLPNEQFF

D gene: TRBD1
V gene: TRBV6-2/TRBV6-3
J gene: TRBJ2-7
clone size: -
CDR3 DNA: TGTGCCAGCAGTGACGGACAGGGGGCGAAGTACGAGCAGTACTTC
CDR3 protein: CASSDGQGAKYEQYF

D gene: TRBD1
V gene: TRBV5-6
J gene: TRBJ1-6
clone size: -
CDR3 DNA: TGTGCCAGCAGGAGGGACAGAGAAAATTCACCCCTCCACTTT
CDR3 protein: CASRRDRENSPLHF

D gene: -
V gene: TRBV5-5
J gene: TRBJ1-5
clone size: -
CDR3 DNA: TGTGCCAGCAGCTTGGACAGGTTCCAGCCCCAGCATTTT
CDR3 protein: CASSLDRFQPQHF

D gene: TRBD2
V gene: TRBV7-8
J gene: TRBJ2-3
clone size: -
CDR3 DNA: TGTGCCAGCAGCCTAGCGGGGGGACTCGCAGATACGCAGTATTTT
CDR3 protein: CASSLAGGLADTQYF

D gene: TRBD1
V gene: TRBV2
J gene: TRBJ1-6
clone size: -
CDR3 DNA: TGTGCCAGCAGAAGAACAGGGGTTGGTATTGGGAATTCACCCCTCCACTTT
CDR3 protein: CASRRTGVGIGNSPLHF

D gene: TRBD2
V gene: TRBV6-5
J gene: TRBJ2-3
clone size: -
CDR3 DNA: TGTGCCAGCAGTATTCTAGCGGGGGGGTTAGATACGCAGTATTTT
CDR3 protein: CASSILAGGLDTQYF

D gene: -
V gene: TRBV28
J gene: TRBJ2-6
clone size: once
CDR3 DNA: TGTGCCACCGAAAACCGGGGGGCCCCTGGGGCCAACGTCCTGACTTTC
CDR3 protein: CATENRGAPGANVLTF

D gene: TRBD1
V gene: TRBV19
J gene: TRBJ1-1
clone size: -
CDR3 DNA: TGTGCCAGCGGACAGGGGCTGAACACTGAAGCTTTCTTT
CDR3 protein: CASGQGLNTEAFF

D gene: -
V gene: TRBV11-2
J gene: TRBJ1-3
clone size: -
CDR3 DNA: TGTGCCAGCAGCTTATCTGCGGACTCTGGAAACACCATATATTTT
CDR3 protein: CASSLSADSGNTIYF

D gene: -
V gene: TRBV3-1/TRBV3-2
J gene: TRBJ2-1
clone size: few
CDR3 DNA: TGTGCCAGCAGCCAGGGCAGCAATGAGCAGTTCTTC
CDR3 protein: CASSQGSNEQFF

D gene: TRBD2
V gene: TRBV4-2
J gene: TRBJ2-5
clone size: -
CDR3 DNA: TGTGCCAGCAGCCAAGGTTCGGGGGGGCCAGTCGAGACCCAGTACTTC
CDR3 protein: CASSQGSGGPVETQYF

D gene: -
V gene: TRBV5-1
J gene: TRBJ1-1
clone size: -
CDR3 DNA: TGCGCCAGCAGCCGGGACACCGACACTGAAGCTTTCTTT
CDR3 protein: CASSRDTDTEAFF

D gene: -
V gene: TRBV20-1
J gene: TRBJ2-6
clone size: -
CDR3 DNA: TGCAGTGCTCGTGGGGCCAACGTCCTGACTTTC
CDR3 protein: CSARGANVLTF

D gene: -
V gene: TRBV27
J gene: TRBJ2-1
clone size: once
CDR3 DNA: TGTGCCAGCAGTTTAGTAGCGGTGTACAATGAGCAGTTCTTC
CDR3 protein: CASSLVAVYNEQFF